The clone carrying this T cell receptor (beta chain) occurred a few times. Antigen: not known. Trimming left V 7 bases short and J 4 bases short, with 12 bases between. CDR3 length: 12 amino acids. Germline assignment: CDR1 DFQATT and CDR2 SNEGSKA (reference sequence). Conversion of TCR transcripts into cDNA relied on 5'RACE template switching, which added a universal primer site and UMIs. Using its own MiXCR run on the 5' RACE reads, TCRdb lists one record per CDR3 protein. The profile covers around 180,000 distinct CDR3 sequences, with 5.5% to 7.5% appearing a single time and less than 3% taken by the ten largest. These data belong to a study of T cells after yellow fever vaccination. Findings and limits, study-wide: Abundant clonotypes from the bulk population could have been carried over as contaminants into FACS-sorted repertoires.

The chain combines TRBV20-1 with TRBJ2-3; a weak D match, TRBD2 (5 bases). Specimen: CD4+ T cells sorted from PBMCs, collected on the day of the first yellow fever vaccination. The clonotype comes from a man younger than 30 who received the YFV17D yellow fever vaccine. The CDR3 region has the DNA TGCAGTGGCTGGAGGAAGGCAGATACGCAGTATTTT. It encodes CSGWRKADTQYF.